This T cell receptor beta chain was documented in a study of technical replicates of blood from a few donors. Assay used: immunoSEQ multiplex PCR; TCRdb lists only in-frame clones, some missing. The sample lists 50,000 to 80,000 clones, 65% to 90% occurring once. Germline V CDR1 and CDR2: SGHTA, FQGTGA. The CDR3 length is 15 residues. J lost 4 bases, V lost 5 bases, and 8 bases had no gene match. The sample was PBMCs. This sequence was found in a human donor in good health. Some clones in this sample may be carry-over from other donors' samples. This rearrangement joins TRBV7-3 to TRBJ2-1; 7 nucleotides agree with TRBD2. CDR3 protein: CASSPSRGVYNEQFF. The CDR3 DNA sequence: TGTGCCAGCAGCCCGTCCCGGGGGGTATACAATGAGCAGTTCTTC. The full variable domain, in which reference TRBV7-3 and TRBJ2-1 provide the parts outside the CDR3, is GAGVSQTPSNKVTEKGKYVELRCDPISGHTALYWYRQSLGQGPEFLIYFQGTGAADDSGLPNDRFFAVRPEGSVSTLKIQRTERGDSAVYLCASSPSRGVYNEQFFGPGTRLTVL.